This TCR beta chain was documented in a study of shared clonotypes between healthy human individuals. As for the study in general: Per-donor plates numbered three CD4 naive, three CD4 memory, two CD8 naive and one CD8 memory.

Free of recent acute infections or vaccinations, the donors were healthy HIV-negative adults. Naive CD4+ cells were CD45RA-selected; the remaining cells were memory. Study outcomes and limitations: Clonotype sharing among donors likely depends on sequencing depth.

With respect to this clone: The target antigen is unknown. In the same sample, other DNA sequences code for this CDR3.

The data were produced by immunoSEQ multiplex PCR, yet TCRdb's version contains in-frame clones alone and is incomplete. The sample holds 2 million to 3 million clones, around nine tenths seen once. The clonotype comes from a man aged 18-30 years in good health. The sample was naive CD4+ T cells sorted from blood. Subset here: CD45RA+ positively selected.

Here the CDR3 DNA reads TGTGCCAGCAGTTTAAGGGGCCAAGAGACCCAGTACTTC. This codes for CASSLRGQETQYF. This rearrangement joins TRBV27 to TRBJ2-5; weak D call: TRBD1 (5 bases). Germline V CDR1 and CDR2: MNHEY, SMNVEV (reference sequence). With 2 bases removed from V and 1 base from J, the gap between germline ends came to 5 bases. CDR3 size: 13 residues.